Each of the 2 T cell receptor beta chains below was sequenced from the same sample in a study of shared clonotypes between healthy human individuals (dated by TCRdb to 2018 to 2020). The method was the immunoSEQ multiplex PCR assay. Here the immuneACCESS table is served through TCRdb, limited to in-frame sequences with V and J called. Missing clones are a known gap in these copies; in checked studies unresolved V genes cover under half, and the rest lacks a known reason. For this sample the table gives roughly 2,500,000 clones, of which 90% to 95% were detected only once. About 0.38% of the sample lies in the top ten. Specimen: naive CD4+ T cells from PBMCs. The cell subset or site label for this specimen denotes: CD45RA+ positively selected. The receptors were gathered from a man between 18 and 35 years old in good health. Some clones in this sample may be carry-over from other donors' samples.

This clone was counted once. The rearrangement uses TRBV5-6 and TRBJ1-5; D is perhaps TRBD1 (5 bases). The germline V gene encodes CDR1 SGHDT and CDR2 YYEEEE. The CDR3 length is 15 residues. With 4 bases removed from V and 7 bases from J, the gap between germline ends came to 18 bases. The CDR3 nucleotides read TGTGCCAGCAGCATGGGACCAGGGCGGGACCAGCCCCAGCATTTT. This encodes CASSMGPGRDQPQHF.

The table lists this clone with a count of one. The chain recombines TRBV5-5 with TRBJ2-7; D is unclear. The V and J ends lost 0 bases and 4 bases respectively, with 11 bases between them. Germline lookup yields CDR1 SGHKS and CDR2 YYEKEE (reference sequence). The CDR3 has 14 amino acids. CDR3 protein: CASSLERRVYEQYF. The CDR3 DNA is TGTGCCAGCAGCTTGGAACGCAGAGTTTACGAGCAGTACTTC.